These T cell receptor beta chains were read from a single sample in a study of early T cells in non-severe SARS-CoV-2 infection. TCRdb reprocessed the 5' RACE reads via MiXCR and lists one record per CDR3 protein. The table has roughly 54,000 distinct CDR3 sequences, around an eighth seen once; the top ten hold 4.5% to 5.5%. Sequencing was carried out using whole blood. The receptors originated from an adult who was a healthcare worker with PCR-confirmed SARS-CoV-2 infection or an uninfected control (not recorded which). CDR3s include the opening cysteine and the closing phenylalanine or tryptophan. D genes are given only for firm matches.

v_gene	len	d_gene	CDR3aa
TRBV5-1	14	-	CASSLSNRNTEAFF
TRBV6-5	13	-	CASSSQGVQTQYF
TRBV19	15	TRBD2	CASRSPGLAADTQYF
TRBV5-1	13	TRBD1	CASSLEGATEAFF
TRBV29-1	13	-	CSVTGTLPDTQYF
TRBV20-1	13	TRBD1	CSASRGTADGYTF
TRBV6-5	12	-	CASTDPYNEQFF
TRBV6-1	14	TRBD2	CASSVPLAGGTQYF
TRBV15	13	-	CATSSLTGQPQHF
TRBV5-1	16	TRBD1	CASSLGLGQGHEKLFF
TRBV11-2	14	-	CASKDGNMNTEAFF
TRBV11-2	15	TRBD2	CASSLEGREGGEQFF
TRBV2	15	-	CATQPRIASYNEQFF
TRBV6-1	12	-	CASSESQYGYTF
TRBV7-9	12	-	CASSFVGPAQYF
TRBV25-1	15	-	CASSETPAGQETQYF
TRBV11-2	15	-	CASSFEFGGQETQYF
TRBV9	16	TRBD2	CASSFPTSGGTDTQYF
TRBV9	13	-	CASSVEWGTEAFF
TRBV29-1	14	TRBD1	CSVESTGEDGGYTF
TRBV7-2	15	-	CASSYRSGSGPEQYF
TRBV29-1	12	-	CSAEGTTNEQYF
TRBV2	13	-	CASMRQVNTEAFF
TRBV7-9	15	-	CASSLGHRPNTEAFF
TRBV29-1	13	-	CSLQDGLNTEAFF
TRBV7-9	14	TRBD1	CASSSGTGNYGYTF
TRBV3-1	15	TRBD2	CASSLSGGAVREQFF